This T cell receptor (beta chain) was documented in a study of OX40 agonist ivuxolimab in advanced cancers. The wider study: Melanoma, hepatocellular carcinoma, head and neck or renal cell cancer occurred in dose-escalation patients.

Produced via immunoSEQ multiplex PCR; TCRdb's table is partial and in-frame only. The data show 50,000 to 75,000 clones, around four fifths seen once. The J segment lost 0 bases and the V segment lost 9 bases, leaving 8 bases of the junction unmatched. Germline lookup yields CDR1 MNHEY and CDR2 SMNVEV (reference sequence). The CDR3 covers 16 residues. The V call is TRBV27, the J call TRBJ2-6; 7 bases are a match to TRBD1. The source is an adult with an advanced solid tumor such as melanoma, head and neck, liver or kidney cancer. The sequencing here drew on CD4+ or CD8+ T cells sorted from blood, taken in a trial of the OX40 agonist ivuxolimab. CDR3 sequence reads: CARLTGFCSGANVLTF. The CDR3 bases are TGTGCCAGGTTGACAGGGTTCTGCTCTGGGGCCAACGTCCTGACTTTC. Supplemented by reference TRBV27 and TRBJ2-6, the full variable domain reads EAQVTQNPRYLITVTGKKLTVTCSQNMNHEYMSWYRQDPGLGLRQIYYSMNVEVTDKGDVPEGYKVSRKEKRNFPLILESPSPNQTSLYFCARLTGFCSGANVLTFGAGSRLTVL.